This TCR beta chain emerged from a study of T cells in Graves' hyperthyroidism and ophthalmopathy. This clonotype was counted between two and nine times. Exclusion criteria comprised uncontrolled infection, other autoimmune disease, pregnancy or lactation. RNA transcripts served as the template for amplifying TCR beta CDR3 regions. In the first-round RT-PCR of the TCR CDR3, the HTBI primer set was used. TCRdb reprocessed the multiplex PCR reads via MiXCR and lists one record per CDR3 protein. The sample holds some 350,000 distinct CDR3 sequences, roughly an eighth seen once. This TCR was sampled from a woman aged 35 to 49 with Graves' ophthalmopathy. The sample was blood.

This CDR3 is CASKSILEDGYTF. The DNA for the CDR3 is TGCGCCAGCAAGTCGATCCTGGAAGATGGCTACACCTTC. The rearrangement links TRBV10-2 to TRBJ1-2, with D uncertain. Trimming shortened V by 7 bases and J by 6 bases, and 15 bases separated the two germline ends. The CDR3 is 13 amino acids. Per the germline V gene, CDR1 is WSHSY and CDR2 is SAAADI.